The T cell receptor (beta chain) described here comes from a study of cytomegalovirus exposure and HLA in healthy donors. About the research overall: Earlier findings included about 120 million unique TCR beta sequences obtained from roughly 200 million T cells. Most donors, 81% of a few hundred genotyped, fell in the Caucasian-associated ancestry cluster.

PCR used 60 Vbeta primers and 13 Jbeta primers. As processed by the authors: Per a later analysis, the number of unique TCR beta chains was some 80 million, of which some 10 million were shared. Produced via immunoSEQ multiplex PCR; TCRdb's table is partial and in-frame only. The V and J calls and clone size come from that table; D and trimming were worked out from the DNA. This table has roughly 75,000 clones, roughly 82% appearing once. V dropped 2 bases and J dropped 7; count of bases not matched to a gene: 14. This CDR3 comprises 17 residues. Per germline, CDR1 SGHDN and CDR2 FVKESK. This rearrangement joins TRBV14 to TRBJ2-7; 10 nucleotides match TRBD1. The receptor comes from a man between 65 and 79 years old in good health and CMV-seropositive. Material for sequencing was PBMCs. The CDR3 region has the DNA TGTGCCAGCAGCCAAAGAATTGCCTTGGGACAGGGGAAGGAGCAGTACTTC. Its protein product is CASSQRIALGQGKEQYF.